What follows are 12 T cell receptor beta chains derived from one specimen sequenced in a study of OX40 agonist ivuxolimab in advanced cancers. Data came from immunoSEQ multiplex PCR; TCRdb stores just in-frame clones and leaves some out. Of 55,000 to 85,000 clones in the sample, roughly nine tenths are singletons; the top ten hold approximately 0.32%. This specimen was CD4+ or CD8+ T cells sorted from blood, taken in a trial of the OX40 agonist ivuxolimab. The receptors here all came from an adult with an advanced solid tumor such as melanoma, head and neck, liver or kidney cancer.

This chain uses TRBV15 with TRBJ2-7, with 7 bases identical to TRBD2. This CDR3 spans 18 amino acids. Unmatched junction bases numbered 11, after V lost 0 bases and J lost 0 bases. Germline assignment: CDR1 LNHNV and CDR2 YYDKDF (reference sequence). CDR3 coding DNA: TGTGCCACCAGCAGAGATCCCTCGGGGGGAACAAGCTCCTACGAGCAGTACTTC. Encoded protein: CATSRDPSGGTSSYEQYF.

This clone was seen only a few times. The V and J genes are TRBV7-9 and TRBJ1-1; D gene ambiguous. V shed 1 base and J shed 4 bases, with 13 bases lying between them. Germline values: CDR1 SEHNR, CDR2 FQNEAQ (reference sequence). The CDR3 runs 15 residues. CDR3 sequence (DNA): TGTGCCAGCAGCTTAGTCCAGCCCGGAACCACTGAAGCTTTCTTT. Translation gives CASSLVQPGTTEAFF. The full variable domain, in which reference TRBV7-9 and TRBJ1-1 provide the parts outside the CDR3, is DTGVSQNPRHKITKRGQNVTFRCDPISEHNRLYWYRQTLGQGPEFLTYFQNEAQLEKSRLLSDRFSAERPKGSFSTLEIQRTEQGDSAMYLCASSLVQPGTTEAFFGQGTRLTVV.

V gene TRBV10-3 combines with J gene TRBJ2-2; 11 bases are a match to TRBD1. The CDR3 consists of 15 residues. Looked up from germline, CDR1 is ENHRY and CDR2 is SYGVKD. Trimming cost V 8 bases and J 6 bases; bases outside gene matches: 8. The CDR3 sequence is CAIRGGTGGSGELFF. In DNA, the CDR3 is TGTGCCATCCGTGGTGGGACAGGGGGATCCGGGGAGCTGTTTTTT.

This rearrangement joins TRBV6-1 to TRBJ2-7; no clear D gene. Trimming stripped 7 bases from V and 3 bases from J, with 7 bases between. The CDR3 consists of 11 residues. Germline V gives CDR1 MNHNS, CDR2 SASEGT. The CDR3 DNA reads as TGTGCCAGCACCCCGGGCTACGAGCAGTACTTC. Protein product: CASTPGYEQYF.

The gene calls are TRBV12-5 and TRBJ2-1, with 12 bases matching TRBD1. Trimming at V came to 8 bases and at J to 1 base, leaving 27 bases not matched to a gene. CDR3 length: 23 residues. CDR1 is LGHNT, CDR2 FRNRAP, per germline. CDR3 protein: CASREAGQGAPRVSGRSYNEQFF. As DNA, the CDR3 is TGTGCTAGTCGGGAGGCGGGACAGGGGGCGCCGCGGGTTAGCGGGAGGTCCTACAATGAGCAGTTCTTC.

The chain uses TRBV9 and TRBJ2-7; either TRBD1 or TRBD2 may supply D (5 bases each). Deletions cut 4 bases from V and 1 base from J, with 9 bases between. The V gene's germline CDR1 is SGDLS and CDR2 YYNGEE. The CDR3 covers 13 residues. The CDR3 nucleotides are TGTGCCAGCAGCCGGGACCCGTCCTACGAGCAGTACTTC. This gives the protein CASSRDPSYEQYF.

The rearrangement links TRBV5-4 to TRBJ2-1; TRBD2 aligns across 7 bases. CDR3 length: 13 residues. V shed 0 bases, J shed 13 bases, and the junction held 7 bases outside the gene matches. Germline CDR1 reads SGHNT; CDR2 reads YYREEE (reference sequence). The CDR3 here is CASSLGLWGLQFF. CDR3 bases: TGTGCCAGCAGCTTGGGGTTGTGGGGACTACAGTTCTTC.

The rearrangement joins TRBV28 to TRBJ2-7; 7 nucleotides align to TRBD2. Germline V lookup: CDR1 MDHEN, CDR2 SYDVKM. Trimming cost V 6 bases and J 4 bases; bases outside gene matches: 15. CDR3 length equals 16 residues. The CDR3 region has the DNA TGTGCCAGCAGGAGCCCTGGGAGCGGGACGCTGTACGAGCAGTACTTC. Its translation: CASRSPGSGTLYEQYF.

This rearrangement joins TRBV5-1 to TRBJ2-1; D is uncertain. The CDR3 is 16 residues long. Germline CDR1 and CDR2: SGHRS and YFSETQ. Trimming took 1 base from V and 0 from J, leaving 11 bases between them. The CDR3 nucleotides read TGCGCCAGCAGCTTGTCACAAGTGGTCTCCTACAATGAGCAGTTCTTC. It encodes CASSLSQVVSYNEQFF.

The gene calls are TRBV2 and TRBJ2-7; TRBD2 aligns across 12 bases. CDR1 and CDR2 from the germline V gene are SNHLY and FYNNEI. Trimming removed 11 bases from V and 2 bases from J; junction bases left unmatched: 7. This CDR3 has 14 amino acids. In nucleotides, the CDR3 is TGTGCCTCGGATGGACTAGCGGGAACCTACGAGCAGTACTTC. This encodes CASDGLAGTYEQYF.

V gene TRBV5-1 combines with J gene TRBJ2-5; TRBD2 is a possible D gene (5 bases). Germline lookup yields CDR1 SGHRS and CDR2 YFSETQ. V shed 0 bases and J shed 1 base, with 28 bases lying between them. The CDR3 runs 21 residues. The CDR3, as DNA: TGCGCCAGCAGCTTGGATTCCGATAATAACAGAAGGGCGGGTAGCCAAGAGACCCAGTACTTC. The encoded protein is CASSLDSDNNRRAGSQETQYF. Combining the CDR3 with reference TRBV5-1 and TRBJ2-5 gives the whole variable domain KAGVTQTPRYLIKTRGQQVTLSCSPISGHRSVSWYQQTPGQGLQFLFEYFSETQRNKGNFPGRFSGRQFSNSRSEMNVSTLELGDSALYLCASSLDSDNNRRAGSQETQYFGPGTRLLVL.

This clone was seen only once. The CDR3 DNA reads as TGCGCCAGCAGCCAAACCATCGGGACTGACGAGCAGTACTTC. It encodes CASSQTIGTDEQYF. This chain joins TRBV4-1 and TRBJ2-7; D may be TRBD2 (6 bases). Germline values: CDR1 MGHRA, CDR2 YSYEKL. V gave up 2 bases and J gave up 5 bases, with 13 bases separating them. CDR3 size: 14 residues.